These T cell receptor beta chains were read from a single sample in a study of blood T cell repertoires in COVID-19. Sequencing was performed with immunoSEQ multiplex PCR; in TCRdb, only in-frame clones are kept and a portion is missing. This table has 130,000 to 150,000 clones, around three quarters appearing once. Sequenced input: peripheral blood. These receptor sequences come from a man between 50 and 59 years old with active or convalescent COVID-19. Each CDR3 is given with its conserved first and last residue. A D gene is named only where the DNA matches it firmly. Clone size is shown for a subset of rows, as once, few, many or a class of expanded clone.

>TRBV27|.|TRBJ1-6|.
TGTGCCAGCAGGGGCAGGGGTAATTCACCCCTCCACTTT
CASRGRGNSPLHF
>TRBV28|.|TRBJ2-5|.
TGTGCCACCCGGCGACGGGGAATGGAAGAGACCCAGTACTTC
CATRRRGMEETQYF
>TRBV19|.|TRBJ1-1|few
TGTGCCAGTAGTATAGATAGCCAGTACACTGAAGCTTTCTTT
CASSIDSQYTEAFF
>TRBV6-5|.|TRBJ1-3|.
TGTGCCAGCAGAGGGAACCTCGGGGACACCATATATTTT
CASRGNLGDTIYF
>TRBV19|.|TRBJ2-1|.
TGTGCCAGTAGTATCCCCGGGGACAATGAGCAGTTCTTC
CASSIPGDNEQFF
>TRBV5-1|TRBD1|TRBJ2-7|.
TGCGCCAGCAGCTTCCAGGGACAGGGCTACGAGCAGTACTTC
CASSFQGQGYEQYF
>TRBV24-1|.|TRBJ2-5|once
TGTGCCACCAGTGCCGCGGACAGAGGGGCATATGAGACCCAGTACTTC
CATSAADRGAYETQYF
>TRBV11-2|TRBD1|TRBJ1-2|.
TGTGCCAGCAGCCCAAGACAGGGGTATGGCTACACCTTC
CASSPRQGYGYTF
>TRBV24-1|TRBD1|TRBJ1-1|.
TGTGCCACCAGTGCCCGGACAGGGAGTAACACTGAAGCTTTCTTT
CATSARTGSNTEAFF
>TRBV7-6|TRBD2|TRBJ2-1|.
TGTGCCAGCAGCTCATTAGCGGGAGCGAACAATGAGCAGTTCTTC
CASSSLAGANNEQFF
>TRBV10-3|.|TRBJ2-3|.
TGTGCCATCAGTCAGATAGGGGCCTCCACTCAGTATTTT
CAISQIGASTQYF
>TRBV7-3|.|TRBJ2-5|.
TGTGCCAGCAGCTCGGACGGACTAAGTCGGGAGACCCAGTACTTC
CASSSDGLSRETQYF
>TRBV5-4|TRBD2|TRBJ2-2|.
TGTGCCAGCAGCCCCGCGGGAGGGCCCGGGGAGCTGTTTTTT
CASSPAGGPGELFF
>TRBV6-6|TRBD1|TRBJ2-3|.
TGTGCCAGCAGTTCCCCCGGGACAGGTAGCACAGATACGCAGTATTTT
CASSSPGTGSTDTQYF
>TRBV4-1|TRBD2|TRBJ2-5|.
TGCGCCAGCAGCCAAGACCCTAGCGGGTACCAAGAGACCCAGTACTTC
CASSQDPSGYQETQYF
>TRBV9|TRBD2|TRBJ2-3|.
TGTGCCAGCAGCGTAGCTGGGAGGGGCGGCTACCGCACAGATACGCAGTATTTT
CASSVAGRGGYRTDTQYF
>TRBV5-4|.|TRBJ2-7|.
TGTGCCAGCAGCTCACAAAATGACAGGACCTACGAGCAGTACTTC
CASSSQNDRTYEQYF
>TRBV6-5|.|TRBJ1-1|few
TGTGCCAGCAGCGCCCTTGCCCCTAGTAGCACTGAAGCTTTCTTT
CASSALAPSSTEAFF
>TRBV10-3|TRBD2|TRBJ2-7|.
TGTGCCATCAGTGAGTTGGGGACTAGCGGCGAGCAGTACTTC
CAISELGTSGEQYF
>TRBV5-1|.|TRBJ1-4|.
TGCGCCAGCAGAGAGGGGGCAACTAATGAAAAACTGTTTTTT
CASREGATNEKLFF
>TRBV25-1|TRBD1|TRBJ1-2|many
TGTGCCAGCAGTGAATGGGACAGGGGAGCCCATGGCTACACCTTC
CASSEWDRGAHGYTF
>TRBV10-3|TRBD2|TRBJ2-7|.
TGTGCCATCAGTGATCAGCGGGGGTATTACGAGCAGTACTTC
CAISDQRGYYEQYF
>TRBV11-3|.|TRBJ2-7|.
TGTGCCAGCAGCTCTCGGACACCCAACGAGCAGTACTTC
CASSSRTPNEQYF
>TRBV29-1|.|TRBJ2-7|once
TGCAGCGTTGACTTGGGACTCGGGAGCTCCTACGAGCAGTACTTC
CSVDLGLGSSYEQYF
>TRBV6-2/TRBV6-3|TRBD1|TRBJ2-7|once
TGTGCCAGCAGTATGGGACAGGGGTTCAACGAGCAGTACTTC
CASSMGQGFNEQYF
>TRBV6-2/TRBV6-3|.|TRBJ2-5|.
TGTGCCAGCAGTTACGTCGGACTTCAAGAGACCCAGTACTTC
CASSYVGLQETQYF
>TRBV9|TRBD2|TRBJ2-3|.
TGTGCCAGCAGCTCGTCGACTAGCGGAACCACAGATACGCAGTATTTT
CASSSSTSGTTDTQYF
>TRBV6-5|TRBD2|TRBJ2-3|.
TGTGCCAGCAGCCCCGAAGGGAGGGGCACAGATACGCAGTATTTT
CASSPEGRGTDTQYF
>TRBV24-1|TRBD1|TRBJ2-3|.
TGTGCCACCAGTGATTTGAGGCCCGGGACAGGGGGCAAGAATACGCAGTATTTT
CATSDLRPGTGGKNTQYF
>TRBV30|TRBD2|TRBJ2-1|.
TGTGCCTGGAGTGGCCGTCTAGCGGGAGTTTTCAATGAGCAGTTCTTC
CAWSGRLAGVFNEQFF
>TRBV7-2|.|TRBJ2-7|.
TGTGCCAGCAGCTTAGGGGGGCAGGCCACCTACGAGCAGTACTTC
CASSLGGQATYEQYF
>TRBV11-3|TRBD2|TRBJ2-2|.
TGTGCCAGCAGCACCGGACTAGCGGAAGGGGAGCTGTTTTTT
CASSTGLAEGELFF
>TRBV19|.|TRBJ2-2|.
TGTGCCAGTAGTATATTCCTAGCTGAAATTTACACCGGGGAGCTGTTTTTT
CASSIFLAEIYTGELFF
>TRBV7-8|.|TRBJ2-1|.
TGTGCCAGCAGCTTAATGGGTTACGGGAGTAGTTCCTACTACAATGAGCAGTTCTTC
CASSLMGYGSSSYYNEQFF
>TRBV18|.|TRBJ1-6|.
TGTGCCAGCTCACCATCGAGTCAGGGCATGAACTCACCCCTCCACTTT
CASSPSSQGMNSPLHF
>TRBV6-4|TRBD2|TRBJ2-3|.
TGTGCCAGCAGCTGGACTAGCGGAGATACGCAGTATTTT
CASSWTSGDTQYF
>TRBV29-1|TRBD2|TRBJ2-3|.
TGCAGCGTTGAAGGTTTAATGGGACTAGCAATAGATACGCAGTATTTT
CSVEGLMGLAIDTQYF
>TRBV19|.|TRBJ2-1|few
TGTGCCAGTAGTACCGACAATGAGCAGTTCTTC
CASSTDNEQFF
>TRBV7-9|TRBD1|TRBJ2-3|.
TGTGCCAGCAGCTTACCGCGGACAGGGGGCCAGGCAGATACGCAGTATTTT
CASSLPRTGGQADTQYF
>TRBV28|.|TRBJ2-3|few
TGTGCCAGCAGTTTAAGCATGCCAGATACGCAGTATTTT
CASSLSMPDTQYF
>TRBV19|.|TRBJ2-1|.
TGTGCCAGTAGTATAGACCGGGAGCGGTTCTTC
CASSIDRERFF
>TRBV5-1|TRBD1|TRBJ1-2|.
TGCGCCAGCAGCTTTGGGACAGATAACTATGGCTACACCTTC
CASSFGTDNYGYTF
>TRBV18|TRBD1|TRBJ1-5|.
TGTGCCAGCTCCCCCGGGACAGCTTATCAGCCCCAGCATTTT
CASSPGTAYQPQHF
>TRBV7-6|TRBD1|TRBJ1-6|.
TGTGCCAGCAGCCTGGACAGGGGGCCCAATTCACCCCTCCACTTT
CASSLDRGPNSPLHF
>TRBV7-3|TRBD2|TRBJ2-5|.
TGTGCCAGCAGCACATGGGGGGGAGTCGGAGAGACCCAGTACTTC
CASSTWGGVGETQYF
>TRBV27|.|TRBJ2-5|.
TGTGCCAGCAGTTTTGCGGTTCAAGAGACCCAGTACTTC
CASSFAVQETQYF
>TRBV19|TRBD1|TRBJ2-7|.
TGTGCCAGTAGTAGACGGGACAGCTCCTACGAGCAGTACTTC
CASSRRDSSYEQYF
>TRBV10-2|TRBD1|TRBJ2-7|.
TGCGCCAGCAGTGAGACGGGACAGGGGTCCTACGAGCAGTACTTC
CASSETGQGSYEQYF
>TRBV28|.|TRBJ2-7|.
TGTGCCAGCAGCCCAGACAGAGGCTACTCCTACGAGCAGTACTTC
CASSPDRGYSYEQYF
>TRBV5-1|TRBD2|TRBJ2-3|.
TGCGCCAGCAACCCGACTAGCGGTAGCACAGATACGCAGTATTTT
CASNPTSGSTDTQYF
>TRBV5-3|TRBD2|TRBJ2-7|.
TGTGCCAGAAGCCCTGGTAGCGGGTGCAACTACGAGCAGTACTTC
CARSPGSGCNYEQYF
>TRBV6-6|.|TRBJ2-5|.
TGTGCCAGCAGTTACGGACAGTCAAAGACCCAGTACTTC
CASSYGQSKTQYF
>TRBV27|TRBD2|TRBJ2-2|.
TGTGCCAGCAGTTTAATAGCGGGAGCCGGAACCGGGGAGCTGTTTTTT
CASSLIAGAGTGELFF
>TRBV11-2|.|TRBJ2-7|.
TGTGCCAGCAGCTACACAGGTACCGACGAGCAGTACTTC
CASSYTGTDEQYF
>TRBV9|TRBD1|TRBJ2-7|.
TGTGCCAGCAGCGGATGGACAGGGGAGGCCGAGCAGTACTTC
CASSGWTGEAEQYF
>TRBV4-1|TRBD1|TRBJ1-5|few
TGCGCCAGCAGCCAGCCCCTTTACAGGGGGGGTCAGCCCCAGCATTTT
CASSQPLYRGGQPQHF
>TRBV6-5|.|TRBJ1-5|.
TGTGCCAGCATCGAACAGGGAATACGTAATCAGCCCCAGCATTTT
CASIEQGIRNQPQHF
>TRBV2|TRBD1|TRBJ1-2|.
TGTGCCAGCAGAGCCCGGACAGGGCTGGACTATGGCTACACCTTC
CASRARTGLDYGYTF